This T cell receptor beta chain was retrieved from a study of beta chain features in type 1 diabetes. This clone was counted a few times. The antigen is unknown. Other DNA sequences in this sample translate to the same CDR3. General study results and limits: Type 1 diabetes patients had VDJ junctions that carried fewer insertions and more deletions. All four CD4+ subsets from Type 1 diabetes patients carried moderately but significantly shorter TCRB CDR3s.

Germline values: CDR1 LNHDA, CDR2 SQIVND (reference sequence). J gave up 0 bases and V 6 bases, and 1 base lay outside the gene matches. This CDR3 has 15 residues. Isolated RNA was reverse transcribed in full, so expressed TCRB transcripts were sequenced. Sequencing was performed with immunoSEQ multiplex PCR; in TCRdb, only in-frame clones are kept and a portion is missing. Among approximately 600,000 clones listed, 9.5% to 15% were seen once. The chain combines TRBV19 with TRBJ2-6, with TRBD2 matching over 8 bases. The specimen sequenced was naive CD4+ T cells from blood. This clonotype was obtained from a man younger than 40 with type 1 diabetes. Written as DNA, the CDR3 is TGTGCCAGTAGCCGGGAGGGCTCTGGGGCCAACGTCCTGACTTTC. Residues: CASSREGSGANVLTF.